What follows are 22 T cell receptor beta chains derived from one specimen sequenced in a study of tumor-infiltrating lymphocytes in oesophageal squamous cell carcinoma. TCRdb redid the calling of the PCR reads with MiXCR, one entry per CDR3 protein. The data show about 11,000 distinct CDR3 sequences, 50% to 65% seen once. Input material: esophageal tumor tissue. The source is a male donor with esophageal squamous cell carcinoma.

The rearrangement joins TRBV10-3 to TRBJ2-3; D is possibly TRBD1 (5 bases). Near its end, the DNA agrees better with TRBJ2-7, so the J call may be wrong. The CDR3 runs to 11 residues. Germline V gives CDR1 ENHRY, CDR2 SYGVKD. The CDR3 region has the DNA TGTGCCATCAGTGCGGCAGGGGAGCAGTACTTC. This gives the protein CAISAAGEQYF.

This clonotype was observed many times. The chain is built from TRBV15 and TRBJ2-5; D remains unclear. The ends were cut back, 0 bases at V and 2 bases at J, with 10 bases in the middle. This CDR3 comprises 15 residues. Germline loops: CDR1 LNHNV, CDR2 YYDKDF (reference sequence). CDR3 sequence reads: CATSRDKRQQETQYF. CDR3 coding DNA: TGTGCCACCAGCAGAGATAAGAGACAACAAGAGACCCAGTACTTC.

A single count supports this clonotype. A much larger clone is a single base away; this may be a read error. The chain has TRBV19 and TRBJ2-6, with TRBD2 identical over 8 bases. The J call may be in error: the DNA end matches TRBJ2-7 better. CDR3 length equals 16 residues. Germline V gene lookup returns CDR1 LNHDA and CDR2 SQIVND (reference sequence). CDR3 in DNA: TGTGCCAGTAGTAACGTGGCCAGCGGGGGCTACAATGAGCAGTACTTC. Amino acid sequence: CASSNVASGGYNEQYF.

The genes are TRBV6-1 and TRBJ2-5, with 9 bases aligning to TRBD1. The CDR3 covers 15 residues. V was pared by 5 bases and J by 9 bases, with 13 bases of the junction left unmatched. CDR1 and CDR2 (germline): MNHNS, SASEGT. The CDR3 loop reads CASSYPGQGTLPQYF. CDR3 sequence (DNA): TGTGCCAGCAGTTACCCGGGACAGGGAACATTGCCCCAGTACTTC.

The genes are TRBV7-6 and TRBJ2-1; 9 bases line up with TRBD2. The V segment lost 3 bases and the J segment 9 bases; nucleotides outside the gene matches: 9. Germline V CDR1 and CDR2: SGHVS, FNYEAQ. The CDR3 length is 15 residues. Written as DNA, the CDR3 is TGTGCCAGCAGCTTGGCGGGAGGGCTAGAGGGTGAGCAGTTCTTC. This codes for CASSLAGGLEGEQFF.

The CDR3 DNA reads TGTGCCAGCAGCGGTAGCGGGAGATTAGATACGCAGTATTTT. Encoded protein: CASSGSGRLDTQYF. The rearrangement links TRBV6-1 to TRBJ2-3; TRBD2 aligns across 9 bases. The CDR3 has 14 amino acids. Germline V gene data show CDR1 as MNHNS and CDR2 as SASEGT. V shed 6 bases and J 5 bases; nucleotides not matched to a gene: 6.

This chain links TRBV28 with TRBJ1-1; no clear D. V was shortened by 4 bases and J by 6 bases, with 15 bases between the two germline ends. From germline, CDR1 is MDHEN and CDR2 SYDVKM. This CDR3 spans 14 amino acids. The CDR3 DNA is TGTGCCAGCAGTTCGGAGAGGACTAGCGCTGAAGCTTTCTTT. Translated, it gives CASSSERTSAEAFF.

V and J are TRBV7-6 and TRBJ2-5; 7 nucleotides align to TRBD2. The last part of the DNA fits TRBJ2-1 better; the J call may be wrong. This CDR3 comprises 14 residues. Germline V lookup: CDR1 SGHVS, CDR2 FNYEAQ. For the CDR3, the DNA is TGTGCCAGCAGCTTAAACGGGGGGACCGATGAGCAGTTCTTC. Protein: CASSLNGGTDEQFF.

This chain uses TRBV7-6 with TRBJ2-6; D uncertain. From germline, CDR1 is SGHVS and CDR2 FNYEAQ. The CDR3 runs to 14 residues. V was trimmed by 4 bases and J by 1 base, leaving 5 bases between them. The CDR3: CASSSSSGANVLTF. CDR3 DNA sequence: TGTGCCAGCAGCTCTAGTTCTGGGGCCAACGTCCTGACTTTC. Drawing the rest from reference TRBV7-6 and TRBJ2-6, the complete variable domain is GAGVSQSPRYKVTKRGQDVALRCDPISGHVSLYWYRQALGQGPEFLTYFNYEAQQDKSGLPNDRFSAERPEGSISTLTIQRTEQRDSAMYRCASSSSSGANVLTFGAGSRLTVL.

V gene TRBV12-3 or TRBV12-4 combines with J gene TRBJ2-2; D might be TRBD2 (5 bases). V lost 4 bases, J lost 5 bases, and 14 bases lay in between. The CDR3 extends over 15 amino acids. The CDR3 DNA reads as TGTGCCAGCAGTTATTCGCGGGCTTTTACCGGGGAGCTGTTTTTT. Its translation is CASSYSRAFTGELFF.

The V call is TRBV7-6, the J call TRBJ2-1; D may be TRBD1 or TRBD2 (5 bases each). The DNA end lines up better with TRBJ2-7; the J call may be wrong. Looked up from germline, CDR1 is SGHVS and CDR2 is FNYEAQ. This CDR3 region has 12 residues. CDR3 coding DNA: TGTGCCAGCACCTACGCGAGGGGAGAGCAGTACTTC. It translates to CASTYARGEQYF.

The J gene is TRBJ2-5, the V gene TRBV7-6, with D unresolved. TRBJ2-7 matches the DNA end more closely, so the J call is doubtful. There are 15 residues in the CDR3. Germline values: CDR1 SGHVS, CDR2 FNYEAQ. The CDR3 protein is CASSLVSSNSYEQYF. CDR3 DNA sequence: TGTGCCAGCAGCTTAGTCTCCAGTAACTCCTACGAGCAGTACTTC.

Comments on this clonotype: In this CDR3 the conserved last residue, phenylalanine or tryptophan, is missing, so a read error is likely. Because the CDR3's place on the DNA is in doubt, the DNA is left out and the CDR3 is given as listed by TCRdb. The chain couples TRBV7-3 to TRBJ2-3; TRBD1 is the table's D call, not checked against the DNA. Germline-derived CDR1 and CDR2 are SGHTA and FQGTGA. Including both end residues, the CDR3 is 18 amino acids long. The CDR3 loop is CASSLNLDRGSDEQFFGS.

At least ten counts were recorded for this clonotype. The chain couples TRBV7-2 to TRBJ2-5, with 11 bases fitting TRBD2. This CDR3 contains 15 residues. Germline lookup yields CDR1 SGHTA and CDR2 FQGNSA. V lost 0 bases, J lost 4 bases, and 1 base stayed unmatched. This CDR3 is CASSLATSGGETQYF. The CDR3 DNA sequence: TGTGCCAGCAGCTTAGCAACTAGCGGGGGAGAGACCCAGTACTTC.

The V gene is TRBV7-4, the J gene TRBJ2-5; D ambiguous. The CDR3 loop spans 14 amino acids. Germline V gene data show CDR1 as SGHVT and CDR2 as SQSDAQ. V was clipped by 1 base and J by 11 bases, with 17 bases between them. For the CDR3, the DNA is TGTGCCAGCAGCTTAGGTACAGACTCCTACGGGCAGTACTTC. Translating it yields CASSLGTDSYGQYF.

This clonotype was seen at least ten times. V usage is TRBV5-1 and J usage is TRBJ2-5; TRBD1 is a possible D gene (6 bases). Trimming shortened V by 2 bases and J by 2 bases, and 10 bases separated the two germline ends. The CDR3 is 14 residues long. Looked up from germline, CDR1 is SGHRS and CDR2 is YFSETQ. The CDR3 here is CASSLTGRQETQYF. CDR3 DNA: TGCGCCAGCAGCTTAACAGGGAGACAAGAGACCCAGTACTTC.

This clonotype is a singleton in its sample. The CDR3 loop reads CAIRSGTSGGNTDTQYF. The CDR3 bases are TGTGCCATCAGATCCGGGACTAGCGGGGGCAACACAGATACGCAGTATTTT. The chain uses TRBV10-3 and TRBJ2-3, with 14 bases lining up with TRBD2. Germline V gene data show CDR1 as ENHRY and CDR2 as SYGVKD. The CDR3 has 17 residues. The junction had 7 bases not matched to a gene; V was cut back by 6 bases and J by 2 bases.

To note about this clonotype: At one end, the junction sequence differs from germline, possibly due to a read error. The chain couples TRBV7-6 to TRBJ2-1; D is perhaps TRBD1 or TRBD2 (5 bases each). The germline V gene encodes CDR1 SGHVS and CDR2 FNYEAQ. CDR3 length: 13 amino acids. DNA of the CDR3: TGTGCTAGCAGCCTTGGGCGAGGGGATGAGCAGTTCTTC. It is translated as CASSLGRGDEQFF.

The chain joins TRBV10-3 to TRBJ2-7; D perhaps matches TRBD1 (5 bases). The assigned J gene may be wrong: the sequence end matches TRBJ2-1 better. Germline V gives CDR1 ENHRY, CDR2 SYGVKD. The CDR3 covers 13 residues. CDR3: CAISEVQGPEQFF. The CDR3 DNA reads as TGTGCCATCAGTGAGGTCCAGGGTCCTGAGCAGTTCTTC.

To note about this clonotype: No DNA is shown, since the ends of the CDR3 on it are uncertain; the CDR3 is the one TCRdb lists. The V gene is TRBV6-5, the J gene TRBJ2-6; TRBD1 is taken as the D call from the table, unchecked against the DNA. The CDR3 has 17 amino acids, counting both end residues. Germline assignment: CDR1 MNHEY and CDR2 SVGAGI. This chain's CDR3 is CASSYRAVPILRAVLRF.

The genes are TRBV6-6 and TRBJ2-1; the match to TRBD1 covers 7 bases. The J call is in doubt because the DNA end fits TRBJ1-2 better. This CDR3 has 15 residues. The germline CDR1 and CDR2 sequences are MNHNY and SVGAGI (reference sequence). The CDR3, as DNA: TGTGCCAGCAGTTACTCGAGGGACAGCTTCTATGGCTACACCTTC. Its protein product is CASSYSRDSFYGYTF.

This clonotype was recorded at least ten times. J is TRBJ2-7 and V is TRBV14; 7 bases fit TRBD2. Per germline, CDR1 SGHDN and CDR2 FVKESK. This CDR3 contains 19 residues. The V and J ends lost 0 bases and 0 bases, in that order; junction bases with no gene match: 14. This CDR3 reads CASSQDAPFGSGVSYEQYF. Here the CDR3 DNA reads TGTGCCAGCAGCCAAGATGCCCCCTTTGGGAGCGGGGTCTCCTACGAGCAGTACTTC. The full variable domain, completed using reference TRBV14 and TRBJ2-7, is EAGVTQFPSHSVIEKGQTVTLRCDPISGHDNLYWYRRVMGKEIKFLLHFVKESKQDESGMPNNRFLAERTGGTYSTLKVQPAELEDSGVYFCASSQDAPFGSGVSYEQYFGPGTRLTVT.